This TCR beta chain was sequenced for a study of blood T cells in healthy people across ages. As regards this clonotype: The germline gene is not matched at one end of the junction; a read error may be the cause.

Germline lookup yields CDR1 MNHEY and CDR2 SVGEGT. The length of the CDR3 is 13 residues. A second PCR, run for roughly 6 to 11 cycles, used a sample-barcoded 5' primer plus a J-beta primer mix. A 12-random-nucleotide template-switch adaptor tagged each cDNA molecule. Using its own MiXCR run on the 5' RACE reads, TCRdb lists one record per CDR3 protein. The profile shows over 1,300,000 distinct CDR3 sequences, approximately 63% of them singletons. Sequenced input: blood. The V call is TRBV6-2 or TRBV6-3, the J call TRBJ2-1; 9 bases align to TRBD2. This receptor was obtained from a man between 18 and 29 years old in good health. The CDR3: CAGSRGGASEQFF. The CDR3 nucleotides read TGTGCCGGCAGCCGCGGGGGGGCCAGTGAGCAGTTCTTC.